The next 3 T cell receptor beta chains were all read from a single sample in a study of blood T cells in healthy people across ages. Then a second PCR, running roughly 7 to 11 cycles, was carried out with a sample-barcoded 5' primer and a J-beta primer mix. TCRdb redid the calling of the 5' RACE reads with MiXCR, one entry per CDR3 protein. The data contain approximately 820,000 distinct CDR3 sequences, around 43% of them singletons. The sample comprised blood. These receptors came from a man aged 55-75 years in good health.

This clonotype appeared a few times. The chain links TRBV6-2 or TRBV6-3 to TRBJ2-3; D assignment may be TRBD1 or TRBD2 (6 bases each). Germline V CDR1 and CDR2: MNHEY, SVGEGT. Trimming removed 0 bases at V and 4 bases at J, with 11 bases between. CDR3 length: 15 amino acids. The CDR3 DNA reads TGTGCCAGCAGTTACTCTGGGGGGCGCGCAGATACGCAGTATTTT. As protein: CASSYSGGRADTQYF.

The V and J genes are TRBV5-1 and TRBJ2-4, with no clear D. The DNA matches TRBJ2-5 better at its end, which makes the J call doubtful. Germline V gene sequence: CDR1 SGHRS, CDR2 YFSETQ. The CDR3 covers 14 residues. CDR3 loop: CASSLMFGWETQYF. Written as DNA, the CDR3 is TGCGCCAGCAGCTTGATGTTCGGGTGGGAGACCCAGTACTTC.

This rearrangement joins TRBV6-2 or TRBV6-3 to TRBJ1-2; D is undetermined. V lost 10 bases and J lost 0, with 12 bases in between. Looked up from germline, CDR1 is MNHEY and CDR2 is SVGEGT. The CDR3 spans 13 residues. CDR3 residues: CATAFETNYGYTF. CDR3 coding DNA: TGTGCCACCGCCTTTGAGACTAACTATGGCTACACCTTC.